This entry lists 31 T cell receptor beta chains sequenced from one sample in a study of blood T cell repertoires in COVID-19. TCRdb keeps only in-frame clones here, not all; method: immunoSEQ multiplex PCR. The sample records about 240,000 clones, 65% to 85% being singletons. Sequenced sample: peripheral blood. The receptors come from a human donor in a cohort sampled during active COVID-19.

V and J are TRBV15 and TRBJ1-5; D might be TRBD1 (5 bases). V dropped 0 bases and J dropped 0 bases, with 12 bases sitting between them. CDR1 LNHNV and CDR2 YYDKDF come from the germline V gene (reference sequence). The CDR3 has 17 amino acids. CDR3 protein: CATSREKAGFSNQPQHF. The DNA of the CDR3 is TGTGCCACCAGCAGAGAAAAAGCAGGGTTTAGCAATCAGCCCCAGCATTTT.

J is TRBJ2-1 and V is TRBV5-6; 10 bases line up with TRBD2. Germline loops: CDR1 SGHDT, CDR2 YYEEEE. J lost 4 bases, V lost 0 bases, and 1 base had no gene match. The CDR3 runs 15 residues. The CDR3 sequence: CASSLALAGYNEQFF. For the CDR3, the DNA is TGTGCCAGCAGCTTGGCACTAGCGGGGTACAATGAGCAGTTCTTC.

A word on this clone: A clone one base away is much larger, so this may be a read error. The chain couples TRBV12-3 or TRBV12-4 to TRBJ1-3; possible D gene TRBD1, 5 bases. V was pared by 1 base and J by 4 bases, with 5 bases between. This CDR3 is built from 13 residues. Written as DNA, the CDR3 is TGTGCCAGCAGTTTAGGACAGGGAAACACCATATATTTT. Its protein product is CASSLGQGNTIYF.

CDR3 region: CAQNRQGGYGYTF. The CDR3 region has the DNA TGTGCCCAGAACCGACAGGGGGGCTATGGCTACACCTTC. The chain combines TRBV30 with TRBJ1-2; 9 nucleotides agree with TRBD1. This CDR3 comprises 13 residues. The junction had 8 bases not matched to a gene; V was cut back by 8 bases and J by 4 bases. Germline V gives CDR1 GTSNPN, CDR2 SVGIG (reference sequence).

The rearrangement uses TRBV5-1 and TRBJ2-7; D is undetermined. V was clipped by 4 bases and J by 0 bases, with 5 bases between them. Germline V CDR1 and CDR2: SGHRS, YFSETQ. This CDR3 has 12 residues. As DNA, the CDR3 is TGCGCCAGCAGCCCGAGCTCCTACGAGCAGTACTTC. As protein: CASSPSSYEQYF. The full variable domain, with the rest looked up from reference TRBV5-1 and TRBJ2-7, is KAGVTQTPRYLIKTRGQQVTLSCSPISGHRSVSWYQQTPGQGLQFLFEYFSETQRNKGNFPGRFSGRQFSNSRSEMNVSTLELGDSALYLCASSPSSYEQYFGPGTRLTVT.

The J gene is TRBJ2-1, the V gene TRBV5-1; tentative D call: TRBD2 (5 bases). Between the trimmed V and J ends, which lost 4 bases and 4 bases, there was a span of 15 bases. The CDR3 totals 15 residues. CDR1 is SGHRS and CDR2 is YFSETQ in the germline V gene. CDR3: CASSQTATGYNEQFF. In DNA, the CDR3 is TGCGCCAGCAGCCAGACCGCGACGGGATACAATGAGCAGTTCTTC.

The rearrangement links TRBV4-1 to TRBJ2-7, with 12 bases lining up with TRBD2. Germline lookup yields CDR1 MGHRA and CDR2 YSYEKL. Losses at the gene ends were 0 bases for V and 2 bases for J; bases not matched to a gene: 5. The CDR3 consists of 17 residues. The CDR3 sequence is CASSQDLAGGTPYEQYF. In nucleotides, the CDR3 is TGCGCCAGCAGCCAAGATCTAGCGGGAGGGACCCCCTACGAGCAGTACTTC.

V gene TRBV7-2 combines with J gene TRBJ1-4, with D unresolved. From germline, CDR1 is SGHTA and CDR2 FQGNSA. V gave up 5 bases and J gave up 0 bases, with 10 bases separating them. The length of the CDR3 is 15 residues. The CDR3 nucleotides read TGTGCCAGCAGCCTGGGCGCTGCAACTAATGAAAAACTGTTTTTT. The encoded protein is CASSLGAATNEKLFF.

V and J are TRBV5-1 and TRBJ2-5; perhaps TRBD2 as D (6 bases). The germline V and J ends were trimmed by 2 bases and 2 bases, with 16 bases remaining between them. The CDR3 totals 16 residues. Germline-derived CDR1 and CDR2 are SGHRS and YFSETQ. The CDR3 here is CASSFFAGRSQETQYF. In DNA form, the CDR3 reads TGCGCCAGCAGCTTCTTCGCGGGGCGATCGCAAGAGACCCAGTACTTC.

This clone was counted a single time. The CDR3 DNA is TGTGCCAGCAGCCCGGACACTAACACTGAAGCTTTCTTT. This gives the protein CASSPDTNTEAFF. The rearrangement joins TRBV7-3 to TRBJ1-1, with a tentative D call TRBD1 (5 bases). V was shortened by 5 bases and J by 2 bases, with 9 bases between the two germline ends. The CDR3 consists of 13 residues. Germline lookup yields CDR1 SGHTA and CDR2 FQGTGA.

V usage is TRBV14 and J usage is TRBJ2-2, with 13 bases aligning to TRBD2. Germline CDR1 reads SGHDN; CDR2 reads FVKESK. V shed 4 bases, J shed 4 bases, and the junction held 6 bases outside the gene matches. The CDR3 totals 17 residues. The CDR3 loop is CASSPGLAGTITGELFF. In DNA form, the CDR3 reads TGTGCCAGCAGCCCGGGACTAGCGGGAACGATCACCGGGGAGCTGTTTTTT.

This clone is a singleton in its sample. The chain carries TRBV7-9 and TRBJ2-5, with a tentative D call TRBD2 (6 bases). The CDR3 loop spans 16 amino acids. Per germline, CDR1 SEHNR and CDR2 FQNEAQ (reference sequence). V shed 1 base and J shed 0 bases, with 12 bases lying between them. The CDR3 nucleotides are TGTGCCAGCAGCTTAGGAGGAGGGGCGTACCAAGAGACCCAGTACTTC. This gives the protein CASSLGGGAYQETQYF.

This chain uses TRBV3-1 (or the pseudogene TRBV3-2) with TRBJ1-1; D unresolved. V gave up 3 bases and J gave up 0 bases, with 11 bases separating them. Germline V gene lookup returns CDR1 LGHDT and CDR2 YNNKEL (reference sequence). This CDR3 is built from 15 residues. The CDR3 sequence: CASSHPGRLNTEAFF. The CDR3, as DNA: TGTGCCAGCAGCCACCCGGGGAGGTTGAACACTGAAGCTTTCTTT.

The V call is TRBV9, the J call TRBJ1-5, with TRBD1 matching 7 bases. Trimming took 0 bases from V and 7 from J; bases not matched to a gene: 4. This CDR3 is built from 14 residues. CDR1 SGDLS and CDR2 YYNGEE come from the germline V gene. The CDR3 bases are TGTGCCAGCAGCGTAGAGGGGGCCGAACAGCCCCAGCATTTT. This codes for CASSVEGAEQPQHF.

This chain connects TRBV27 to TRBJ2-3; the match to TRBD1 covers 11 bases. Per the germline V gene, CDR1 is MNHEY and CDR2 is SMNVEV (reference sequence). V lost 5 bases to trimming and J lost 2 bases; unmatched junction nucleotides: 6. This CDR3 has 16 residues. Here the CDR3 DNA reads TGTGCCAGCAGTGCGGGACAGGGGGACTACACAGATACGCAGTATTTT. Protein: CASSAGQGDYTDTQYF.

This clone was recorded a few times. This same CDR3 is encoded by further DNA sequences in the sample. The CDR3 protein is CASSLGRGNTEAFF. The DNA for the CDR3 is TGTGCCAGCAGCTTGGGGCGGGGAAACACTGAAGCTTTCTTT. V is TRBV7-2 and J is TRBJ1-1; D is possibly TRBD1 (5 bases). The CDR3 is 14 residues long. V lost 3 bases and J 2 bases, leaving 10 bases between the germline ends. The germline V gene has CDR1 SGHTA and CDR2 FQGNSA.

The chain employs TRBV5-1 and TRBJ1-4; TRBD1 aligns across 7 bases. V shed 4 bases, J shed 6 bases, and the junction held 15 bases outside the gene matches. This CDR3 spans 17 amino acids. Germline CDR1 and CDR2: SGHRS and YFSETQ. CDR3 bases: TGCGCCAGCAGCCTATACCCCAACAGGGGAGGCGATGAAAAACTGTTTTTT. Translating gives CASSLYPNRGGDEKLFF. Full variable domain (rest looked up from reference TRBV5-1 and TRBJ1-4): KAGVTQTPRYLIKTRGQQVTLSCSPISGHRSVSWYQQTPGQGLQFLFEYFSETQRNKGNFPGRFSGRQFSNSRSEMNVSTLELGDSALYLCASSLYPNRGGDEKLFFGSGTQLSVL.

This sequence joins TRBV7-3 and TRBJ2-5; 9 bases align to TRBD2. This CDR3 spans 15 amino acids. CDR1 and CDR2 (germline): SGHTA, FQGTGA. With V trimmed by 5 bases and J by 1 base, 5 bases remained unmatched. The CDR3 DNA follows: TGTGCCAGCAGCAGGTTAGCGGGGGCCCAAGAGACCCAGTACTTC. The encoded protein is CASSRLAGAQETQYF.

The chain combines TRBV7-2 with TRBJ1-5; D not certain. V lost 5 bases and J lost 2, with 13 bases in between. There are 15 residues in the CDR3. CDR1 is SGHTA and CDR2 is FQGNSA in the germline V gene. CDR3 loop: CASSPSGEGNQPQHF. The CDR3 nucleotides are TGTGCCAGCAGCCCCTCTGGAGAAGGCAATCAGCCCCAGCATTTT. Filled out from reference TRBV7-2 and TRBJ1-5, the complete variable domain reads GAGVSQSPSNKVTEKGKDVELRCDPISGHTALYWYRQSLGQGLEFLIYFQGNSAPDKSGLPSDRFSAERTGGSVSTLTIQRTQQEDSAVYLCASSPSGEGNQPQHFGDGTRLSIL.

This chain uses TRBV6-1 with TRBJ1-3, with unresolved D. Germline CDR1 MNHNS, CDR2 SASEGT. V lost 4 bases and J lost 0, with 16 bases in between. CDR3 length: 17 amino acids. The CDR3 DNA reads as TGTGCCAGCAGTGCAACTAGGCAGAGAGGCTCTGGAAACACCATATATTTT. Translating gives CASSATRQRGSGNTIYF.

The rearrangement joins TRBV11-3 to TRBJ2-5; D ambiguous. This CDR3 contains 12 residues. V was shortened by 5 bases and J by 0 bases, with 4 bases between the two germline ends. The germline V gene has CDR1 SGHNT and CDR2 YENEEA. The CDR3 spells CASSPNQETQYF. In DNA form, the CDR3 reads TGTGCCAGCAGCCCCAACCAAGAGACCCAGTACTTC.

CDR3 region: CANRPGGGTEAFF. As DNA, the CDR3 is TGTGCCAACCGCCCAGGGGGTGGCACTGAAGCTTTCTTT. The chain is built from TRBV28 and TRBJ1-1; 7 positions match TRBD1. CDR3 length: 13 residues. Trimming removed 10 bases from V and 4 bases from J; junction bases left unmatched: 9. The germline V gene encodes CDR1 MDHEN and CDR2 SYDVKM.

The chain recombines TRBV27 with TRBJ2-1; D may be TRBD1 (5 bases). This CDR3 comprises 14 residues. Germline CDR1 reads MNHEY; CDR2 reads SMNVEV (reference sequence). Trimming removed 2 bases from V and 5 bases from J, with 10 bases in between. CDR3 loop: CASSLSRANNEQFF. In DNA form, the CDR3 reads TGTGCCAGCAGTTTAAGCAGGGCTAACAATGAGCAGTTCTTC.

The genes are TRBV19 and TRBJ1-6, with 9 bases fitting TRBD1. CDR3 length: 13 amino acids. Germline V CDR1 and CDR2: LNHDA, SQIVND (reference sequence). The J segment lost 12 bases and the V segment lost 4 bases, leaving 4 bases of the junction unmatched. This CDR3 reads CASSTRDRVPLHF. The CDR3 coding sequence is TGTGCCAGTAGTACCCGGGACAGGGTACCCCTCCACTTT.

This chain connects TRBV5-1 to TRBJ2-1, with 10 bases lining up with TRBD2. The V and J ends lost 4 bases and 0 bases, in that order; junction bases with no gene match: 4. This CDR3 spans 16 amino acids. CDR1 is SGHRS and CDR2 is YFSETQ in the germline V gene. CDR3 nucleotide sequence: TGCGCCAGCAGCGGGTTAGCGGGAGGCTCCTACAATGAGCAGTTCTTC. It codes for CASSGLAGGSYNEQFF.

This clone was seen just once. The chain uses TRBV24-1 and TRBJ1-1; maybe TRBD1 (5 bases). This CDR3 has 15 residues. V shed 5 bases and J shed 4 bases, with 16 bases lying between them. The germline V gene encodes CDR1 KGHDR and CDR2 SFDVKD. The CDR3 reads CATSAVGGVGTEAFF. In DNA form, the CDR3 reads TGTGCCACCAGTGCGGTTGGGGGGGTAGGCACTGAAGCTTTCTTT.

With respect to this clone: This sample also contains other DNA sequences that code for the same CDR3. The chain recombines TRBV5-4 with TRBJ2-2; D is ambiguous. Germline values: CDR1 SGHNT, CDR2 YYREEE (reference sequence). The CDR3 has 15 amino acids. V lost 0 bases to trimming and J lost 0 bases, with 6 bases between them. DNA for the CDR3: TGTGCCAGCAGCTTGGATCCAGCGAACACCGGGGAGCTGTTTTTT. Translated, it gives CASSLDPANTGELFF.

The CDR3 nucleotides are TGTGCCAGCAGCGCGACAGGGGAAGGCTCCTACAATGAGCAGTTCTTC. Amino acid sequence: CASSATGEGSYNEQFF. The gene calls are TRBV13 and TRBJ2-1, with 8 positions matching TRBD1. This CDR3 has 16 amino acids. Trimming removed 5 bases from V and 0 bases from J; junction bases left unmatched: 6. The germline V gene has CDR1 PRHDT and CDR2 FYEKMQ (reference sequence). Full variable domain (missing parts from reference TRBV13 and TRBJ2-1): AAGVIQSPRHLIKEKRETATLKCYPIPRHDTVYWYQQGPGQDPQFLISFYEKMQSDKGSIPDRFSAQQFSDYHSELNMSSLELGDSALYFCASSATGEGSYNEQFFGPGTRLTVL.

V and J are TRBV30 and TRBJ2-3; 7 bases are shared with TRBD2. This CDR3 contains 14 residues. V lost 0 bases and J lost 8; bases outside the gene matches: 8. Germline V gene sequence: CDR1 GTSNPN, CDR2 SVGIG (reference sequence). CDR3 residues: CAWSVLAFDGTQYF. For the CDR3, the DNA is TGTGCCTGGAGTGTACTAGCGTTTGACGGTACGCAGTATTTT.

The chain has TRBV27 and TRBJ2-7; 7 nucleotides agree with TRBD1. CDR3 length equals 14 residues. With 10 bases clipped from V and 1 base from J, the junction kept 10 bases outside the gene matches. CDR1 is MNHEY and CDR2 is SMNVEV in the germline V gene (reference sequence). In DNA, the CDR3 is TGTGCCACCGCACAGGACAGGCGATCCTACGAGCAGTACTTC. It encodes CATAQDRRSYEQYF.

The DNA of the CDR3 is TGTGCCAGCAGCTTGGATGGCAGGTACAACTACGAGCAGTACTTC. Protein product: CASSLDGRYNYEQYF. V and J are TRBV5-6 and TRBJ2-7; D uncertain. Trimming cost V 0 bases and J 3 bases, with 13 bases left between them. The CDR3 consists of 15 residues. CDR1 and CDR2 (germline): SGHDT, YYEEEE.